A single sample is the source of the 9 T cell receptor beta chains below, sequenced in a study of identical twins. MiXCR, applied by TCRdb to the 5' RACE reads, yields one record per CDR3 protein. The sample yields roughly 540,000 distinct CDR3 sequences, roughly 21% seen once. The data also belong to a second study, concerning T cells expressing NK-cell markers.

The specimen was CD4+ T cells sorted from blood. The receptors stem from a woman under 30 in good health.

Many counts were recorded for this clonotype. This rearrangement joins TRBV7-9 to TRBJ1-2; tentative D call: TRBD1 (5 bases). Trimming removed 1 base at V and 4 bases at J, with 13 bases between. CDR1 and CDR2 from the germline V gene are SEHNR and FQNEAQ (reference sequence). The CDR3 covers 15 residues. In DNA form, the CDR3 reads TGTGCCAGCAGCTTAGGAGGAGGGGACGGCTATGGCTACACCTTC. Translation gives CASSLGGGDGYGYTF.

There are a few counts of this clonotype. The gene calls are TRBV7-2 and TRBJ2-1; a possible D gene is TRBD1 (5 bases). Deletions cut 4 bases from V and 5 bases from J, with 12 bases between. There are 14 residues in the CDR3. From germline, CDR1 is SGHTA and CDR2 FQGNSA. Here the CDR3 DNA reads TGTGCCAGCAGCTACTGGGGCAGTCACAATGAGCAGTTCTTC. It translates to CASSYWGSHNEQFF.

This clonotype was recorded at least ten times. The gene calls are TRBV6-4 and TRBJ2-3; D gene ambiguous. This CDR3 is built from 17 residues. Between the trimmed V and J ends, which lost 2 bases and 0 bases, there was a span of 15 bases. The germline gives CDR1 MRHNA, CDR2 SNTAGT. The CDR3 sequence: CASSDVAGFSSTDTQYF. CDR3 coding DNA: TGTGCCAGCAGTGACGTGGCCGGATTTTCTAGCACAGATACGCAGTATTTT.

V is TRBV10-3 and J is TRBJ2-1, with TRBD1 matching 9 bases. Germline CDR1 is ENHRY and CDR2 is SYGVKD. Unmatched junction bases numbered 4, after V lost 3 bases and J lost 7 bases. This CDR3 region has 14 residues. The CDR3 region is CAISDRDRANEQFF. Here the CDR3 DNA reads TGTGCCATCAGTGACCGGGACAGGGCTAATGAGCAGTTCTTC.

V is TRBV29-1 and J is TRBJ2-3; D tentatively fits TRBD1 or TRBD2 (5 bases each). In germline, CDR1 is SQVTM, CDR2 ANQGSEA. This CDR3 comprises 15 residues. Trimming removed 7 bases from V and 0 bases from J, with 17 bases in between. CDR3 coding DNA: TGCAGCGCTGCGAGGTCAGGGACGAGCACAGATACGCAGTATTTT. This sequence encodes CSAARSGTSTDTQYF.

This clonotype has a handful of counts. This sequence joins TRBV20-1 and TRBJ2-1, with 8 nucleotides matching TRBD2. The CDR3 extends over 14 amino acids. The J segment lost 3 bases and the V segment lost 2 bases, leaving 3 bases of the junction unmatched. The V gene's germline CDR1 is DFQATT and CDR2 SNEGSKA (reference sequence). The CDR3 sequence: CSARRAGGYNEQFF. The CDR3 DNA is TGCAGTGCTAGACGGGCGGGGGGCTACAATGAGCAGTTCTTC.

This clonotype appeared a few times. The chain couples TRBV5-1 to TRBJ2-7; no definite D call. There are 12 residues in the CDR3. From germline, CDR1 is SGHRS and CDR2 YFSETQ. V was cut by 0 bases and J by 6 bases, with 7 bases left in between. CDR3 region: CASSLEGSEQYF. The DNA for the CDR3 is TGCGCCAGCAGCTTGGAGGGTTCCGAGCAGTACTTC.

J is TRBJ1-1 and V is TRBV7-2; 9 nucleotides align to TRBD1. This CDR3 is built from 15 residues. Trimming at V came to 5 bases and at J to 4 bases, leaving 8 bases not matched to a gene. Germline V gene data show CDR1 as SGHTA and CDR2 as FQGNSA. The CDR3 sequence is CASSAVWGQGTEAFF. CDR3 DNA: TGTGCCAGCAGCGCGGTATGGGGACAGGGCACTGAAGCTTTCTTT.

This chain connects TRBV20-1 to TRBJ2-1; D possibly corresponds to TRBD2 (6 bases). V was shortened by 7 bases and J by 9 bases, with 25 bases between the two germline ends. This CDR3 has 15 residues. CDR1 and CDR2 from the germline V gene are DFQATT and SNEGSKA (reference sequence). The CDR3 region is CSEYGTLASDGEQFF. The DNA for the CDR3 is TGCAGTGAATACGGTACACTAGCTTCAGACGGTGAGCAGTTCTTC.